This T cell receptor beta chain was profiled in a study of Ad26.COV2.S vaccination and SARS-CoV-2 variants (dated by TCRdb to the early 2020s). Some background on the complete study: Vaccine-arm donors came from COV1001, a multicentre, randomized, double-blind, placebo-controlled phase I-IIa trial of Ad26.COV2.S in healthy adults. Dosing of Ad26.COV2.S was intramuscular, at either 5x10^10 or 1x10^11 viral particles, delivered as one shot or as two shots spaced 56 days apart. TCRbeta repertoire sequencing served as the tool for gauging how specific and how broad the SARS-CoV-2-reactive T cell receptors were following Ad26.COV2.S vaccination. A total of about 30 samples were included in the TCR-sequenced set, comprising approximately 20 Ad26.COV2.S vaccine recipients, 5 placebo recipients and 8 SARS-CoV-2 convalescent individuals. Participants in the trial were split at random into five groups of five each, receiving low-dose or high-dose Ad26.COV2.S once or twice, or else placebo on both occasions. Investigators did not know the trial group allocation while performing experiments and assessing outcomes.

The immunoSEQ Assay was used to sequence TCRbeta CDR3 regions. After extraction, genomic DNA underwent amplification by bias-controlled multiplex PCR, followed by high-throughput sequencing. In the original analysis: To quantify the absolute abundance of every unique TCRbeta CDR3 region, sequences were collapsed and filtered. T cell fraction was estimated by normalizing TCRbeta template counts to usable DNA, which was measured by amplifying reference genes present in all nucleated cells. Repertoire TCRs were annotated as SARS-CoV-2-specific by exact matching of V gene, CDR3 amino acid sequence and J gene to a known reactive TCR set. The reference SARS-CoV-2 TCR set was obtained from MIRA and was filtered for enrichment in COVID-19-positive ImmuneCODE repertoires, whereby public or cross-reactive TCRs were removed. Drawing on the MIRA antigens, annotated TCRs were analysed further at the level of specific ORF or position within ORF. Breadth was defined as annotated unique rearrangements over total unique productive rearrangements; depth was the summed frequency of those rearrangements. TCR breadth was compared between groups using two-sided Wilcoxon rank-sum tests. TCRdb took over this immuneACCESS table, retaining in-frame rearrangements with V and J assigned. Such tables are incomplete; in checked studies, under half of the missing clones stem from an unresolved V gene, and the remainder is unexplained. For V, J and clone size, that table is used; D and trimming come from the DNA. This sample gives about 480,000 clones in total; 70% to 90% of them show up just once. The biggest ten clones account for over 10% of the sample.

Note on this clone: The antigen this receptor binds is unknown. No clone much larger than this one lies a single base away; base qualities are absent.

Results the study describes overall, beyond this receptor: Comparing responses between vaccine doses or regimens was not something the study was powered to do. Ad26.COV2.S recipients had higher spike-specific TCR breadth than placebo recipients (P = 0.0014). Substantial breadth of spike-specific CD8+ and CD4+ T cell responses was reported after vaccination. Comparable non-spike TCR breadth was observed between vaccine and placebo recipients, consistent with only spike being contained in the vaccine. According to the authors, total T cell responses may have been underestimated by the TCR breadth and depth analyses.

Inclusive of the bounding cysteine and phenylalanine, the CDR3 is 16 residues long. The entry retains the CDR3 DNA only, 48 bases that are in frame from base 1. Sequences SNHLY (CDR1) and FYNNEI (CDR2) are obtained from the germline V gene. V loses 6 bases at its end and J loses 0 bases; junction bases beyond the gene matches: 3. The treatment or condition label of this sample denotes: roughly 20 received Ad26.COV2.S at low or high dose, single or two shots; roughly five received placebo; per-sample allocation not given. For vaccine and placebo recipients, repertoires were sequenced using samples collected on day 63 after the first injection. Cohort 1b enrolled 25 adults aged 18-55 years at a single site in Boston, USA, between 29 July and 7 August 2020. As a vaccine, Ad26.COV2.S was a replication-incompetent adenovirus type 26 vector that expressed a prefusion-stabilized SARS-CoV-2 spike protein derived from the original Wuhan strain.

The sequence derives from a person between 18 and 59 years old who received the Ad26.COV2.S COVID-19 vaccine or a placebo. The chain couples TRBV2 to TRBJ2-2; 11 bases in the middle match TRBD2. The sample consisted of peripheral blood, taken in a trial of Ad26.COV2.S vaccine versus placebo. The sequenced DNA: TGTGCCAGCAGGGGGACTAGCGGCTCGAACACCGGGGAGCTGTTTTTT. This encodes CASRGTSGSNTGELFF.